This entry lists 10 T cell receptor beta chains sequenced from one sample in a study of early T cells in non-severe SARS-CoV-2 infection. TCRdb ran MiXCR on the 5' RACE reads and lists one entry per CDR3 protein. The sample gives 64,000 or so distinct CDR3 sequences, around 13% of which show up once; roughly 4.2% is in the top ten. The material sequenced was whole blood. Receptors originate from an adult who was a healthcare worker with PCR-confirmed SARS-CoV-2 infection or an uninfected control (not recorded which).

This clonotype ranks as medium-sized. The chain couples TRBV27 to TRBJ2-3; D ambiguous. Germline V lookup: CDR1 MNHEY, CDR2 SMNVEV (reference sequence). The V and J ends lost 0 bases and 2 bases respectively, with 9 bases between them. CDR3 length: 15 amino acids. CDR3 DNA sequence: TGTGCCAGCAGTTTATCCCTACCTTACACAGATACGCAGTATTTT. It yields the protein CASSLSLPYTDTQYF.

This clonotype has just a few counts. This chain links TRBV15 with TRBJ1-2, with unresolved D. V gave up 4 bases and J gave up 1 base, with 4 bases separating them. CDR1 is LNHNV and CDR2 is YYDKDF in the germline V gene (reference sequence). The CDR3 consists of 12 residues. The CDR3 region has the DNA TGTGCCACCAGCACCAGTAACTATGGCTACACCTTC. Its translation is CATSTSNYGYTF.

This clonotype was found many times. This chain connects TRBV5-4 to TRBJ2-1; 7 nucleotides line up with TRBD2. The CDR3 sequence is 15 residues long. Germline values: CDR1 SGHNT, CDR2 YYREEE (reference sequence). Trimming cost V 4 bases and J 7 bases; bases outside gene matches: 11. The CDR3 DNA reads as TGTGCCAGCAGCCCCGGGATGGGGGGGGTAAATGAGCAGTTCTTC. Protein sequence: CASSPGMGGVNEQFF.

The table lists this clonotype with many counts. The rearrangement joins TRBV7-6 to TRBJ1-6; D might be TRBD1 (6 bases). This CDR3 is 13 amino acids long. V lost 5 bases and J 7 bases, leaving 9 bases between the germline ends. Germline values: CDR1 SGHVS, CDR2 FNYEAQ. The CDR3 DNA follows: TGTGCCAGCAGCCGTACAGGGAATTCACCCCTCCACTTT. Its translation: CASSRTGNSPLHF.

This chain joins TRBV20-1 and TRBJ1-1; TRBD1 is a possible D gene (5 bases). The V gene lost 5 bases and the J gene lost 1 base, with 8 bases spanning the gap. Per the germline V gene, CDR1 is DFQATT and CDR2 is SNEGSKA (reference sequence). The CDR3 length is 12 residues. The CDR3 spells CSASQGNTEAFF. The CDR3 DNA sequence: TGCAGTGCTTCTCAGGGGAACACTGAAGCTTTCTTT.

The sample holds a few counts of this clonotype. The gene calls are TRBV7-6 and TRBJ2-2; D might be TRBD1 (5 bases). Germline CDR1 is SGHVS and CDR2 is FNYEAQ. Trimming left V 6 bases short and J 13 bases short, with 15 bases between. The CDR3 is made up of 12 amino acids. The DNA for the CDR3 is TGTGCCAGCAGTGCAAGGGGAATCGTGCTGTTTTTT. Protein: CASSARGIVLFF.

This clonotype was found many times. This chain links TRBV5-1 with TRBJ2-7; D is possibly TRBD2 (6 bases). CDR3 size: 16 residues. With 6 bases removed from V and 0 bases from J, the gap between germline ends came to 19 bases. Germline V CDR1 and CDR2: SGHRS, YFSETQ. The CDR3 loop is CASTSQSDYVSYEQYF. CDR3 bases: TGCGCCAGCACCTCTCAATCGGACTACGTCTCCTACGAGCAGTACTTC.

The V call is TRBV12-5, the J call TRBJ2-2; TRBD1 matches 10 bases. J gave up 3 bases and V 4 bases, and 11 bases lay outside the gene matches. CDR3 length: 18 amino acids. Germline V gene data show CDR1 as LGHNT and CDR2 as FRNRAP. The CDR3 sequence is CASGYPPFGTGDTGELFF. The CDR3 DNA reads TGTGCTAGTGGTTACCCACCTTTTGGGACAGGGGACACCGGGGAGCTGTTTTTT.

The V call is TRBV9, the J call TRBJ2-7, with a weak D call TRBD2 (7 bases). Germline CDR1 is SGDLS and CDR2 is YYNGEE. V lost 0 bases and J lost 2, with 12 bases in between. The CDR3 consists of 15 residues. As DNA, the CDR3 is TGTGCCAGCAGCGTAGGCGGGGGCCCAACCTACGAGCAGTACTTC. Translated, it gives CASSVGGGPTYEQYF.

This sequence joins TRBV5-6 and TRBJ1-6; D is undetermined. V lost 2 bases and J 11 bases, leaving 14 bases between the germline ends. CDR3 size: 14 residues. CDR1 is SGHDT, CDR2 YYEEEE, per germline. DNA for the CDR3: TGTGCCAGCAGCTTATCGGGGTTCAGGACACCCCTCCACTTT. It yields the protein CASSLSGFRTPLHF.